What follows describes a single T cell receptor (beta chain). Its antigen is unknown. The data are from a study of T cell responses to AZD1222 COVID-19 vaccine. The wider study: Pooling of second doses given at about 4 or about 12 weeks was done. Study conclusions and caveats: Vaccine-associated CD4 TCRs spanned spike, dominant at 160-218 and 743-854. Just a handful of people given AZD1222 tested seropositive at baseline. Researchers took repertoire samples only after the peak T cell response had come.

The CDR3 runs to 14 residues. Germline V gene lookup returns CDR1 LGHNA and CDR2 YNFKEQ. V lost 0 bases, J lost 2 bases, and 8 bases lay in between. This table comes from immunoSEQ multiplex PCR, and its TCRdb copy is limited to in-frame clones, with some not included. The sample includes roughly 120,000 clones, approximately 85% of them seen just once. This receptor was identified in an adult in good health. The chain carries TRBV4-2 and TRBJ2-7; no clear D gene. Sequenced here: peripheral blood, sampled on day 0 of AZD1222 vaccination. The DNA for the CDR3 is TGTGCCAGCAGCCAAGATGCCAGAACCTACGAGCAGTACTTC. This sequence encodes CASSQDARTYEQYF.